This entry features one TCR beta chain sequence. Its antigen is currently not known. Qualities for individual bases were not recorded, and no much larger clone is one base off. No treatment had been received by any patient before thyroid surgery. Using T-cell receptor beta sequencing, the researchers looked back retrospectively at clinical samples from patients, gathered between about 2011 and 2019. Libraries were prepared through PCR. The listed sequencing device is Illumina HiSeq 4000. High-throughput sequencing was used to profile the CDR3 region of the TCR beta-chain in every patient. In the source study's methods: The researchers built a classifier to tell apart papillary thyroid cancer patients with distant metastasis, based on CDR3 differences among clinicopathological groups. The Shannon index was used to assess repertoire diversity, and the Morisita-Horn index was used to assess tumor-blood repertoire similarity. The raw public data were reprocessed by TCRdb itself: fastp quality trimming at Q25, MiXCR clonotype calling, in-frame beta chains only. The V and J calls were not made by the authors but by TCRdb's processing. In all, the sample holds 8,000 to 10,000 clones, and 25% to 40% of those were seen once. The ten largest clonotypes hold roughly 17% of the sample.

This sample is part of a study of metastatic and nonmetastatic thyroid tumors (TCRdb year 2020). About the full investigation: Repertoires from peripheral blood and from tumor or nodule tissue samples of malignant and benign thyroid patients were compared. Results and caveats for the whole study, not just this receptor: In both blood and tumor samples, malignant tumors were reported to have significantly higher TCR beta diversity than benign nodules.

The sequenced sample consisted of adjacent normal tissue. The receptor was derived from a female donor with papillary thyroid cancer or a benign thyroid nodule (not recorded which). Some clones in this sample may be carry-over from other donors' samples.

The DNA sequence follows: TGTGCCAGCAGGACAGGGGGCGAGCAGTACTTC. Its protein product is CASRTGGEQYF. The rearranged segments are TRBV6-4 and TRBJ2-7; the junction holds 9 bases that match TRBD1. For CDR1 and CDR2, the germline V gene lists MRHNA and SNTAGT. The CDR3, from cysteine to phenylalanine, totals 11 residues. The DNA shown is the 33-base CDR3, in frame from base 1. For this chain, trimming is 6 bases at the V end and 6 bases at the J end, and the number of junction bases without a gene match is 0.